This is a list of T cell receptor beta chains from one sample in a study of blood T cell repertoires in COVID-19. Sequenced by immunoSEQ multiplex PCR; TCRdb stores in-frame clones only, minus some. The repertoire holds 70,000 to 95,000 clones, with around 82% as singletons. The sequenced sample consisted of peripheral blood. The receptors were sampled from a man in his sixties with COVID-19, enrolled during active disease. Each CDR3 is given with its conserved first and last residue. The D gene is left open where the match is weak. The size of a clone is reported for some rows only, either as once, few or many, or as a class for expanded clones.

clone size,J gene,D gene,V gene,CDR3 DNA,CDR3 protein
NA,TRBJ2-1,TRBD2,TRBV27,TGTGCCAGCAGTTTAAGTCCCAGCGGGAGCTACAATGAGCAGTTCTTC,CASSLSPSGSYNEQFF
NA,TRBJ2-7,TRBD2,TRBV3-1/TRBV3-2,TGTGCCAGCAGCCAACGCGGGAGGGCCTACGAGCAGTACTTC,CASSQRGRAYEQYF
NA,TRBJ2-7,NA,TRBV11-3,TGTGCCAGCAGCCACAATACCCCTGGGGGACACCAGTACTTC,CASSHNTPGGHQYF
NA,TRBJ1-4,NA,TRBV25-1,TGTGCCAGCAGTGAGCCTGGGGCGGCTAATGAAAAACTGTTTTTT,CASSEPGAANEKLFF
NA,TRBJ2-7,NA,TRBV30,TGTGCCTGGAGTGTACTAGGCAGGGGAACCGGAGAGCAGTACTTC,CAWSVLGRGTGEQYF
NA,TRBJ1-2,TRBD1,TRBV19,TGTGCCAGTAGTAGATCCCCGACAGGGGGGCCCGGAGAGGGCTACACCTTC,CASSRSPTGGPGEGYTF
NA,TRBJ1-5,NA,TRBV6-5,TGTGCCAGCAGTTCCCGGGATGCGAATCAGCCCCAGCATTTT,CASSSRDANQPQHF
NA,TRBJ2-2,NA,TRBV5-4,TGTGCCAGCAACGTAGACACCGGGGAGCTGTTTTTT,CASNVDTGELFF
NA,TRBJ2-3,TRBD2,TRBV6-5,TGTGCCAGCAAGCGGGGGGGAGGCACAGATACGCAGTATTTT,CASKRGGGTDTQYF
NA,TRBJ2-5,TRBD1,TRBV6-5,TGTGCCCTCCGGGACAGGGTTGGAGAGACCCAGTACTTC,CALRDRVGETQYF
NA,TRBJ2-2,NA,TRBV7-9,TGTGCCAGCAGCCCCACTAGCACCGGGGAGCTGTTTTTT,CASSPTSTGELFF
NA,TRBJ2-1,NA,TRBV14,TGTGCCAGCAGCCAAAGGGACTGGAGTGAGCAGTTCTTC,CASSQRDWSEQFF
NA,TRBJ2-4,NA,TRBV5-4,TGTGCCAGCAGCCCCCAGAACACCAAAAACATTCAGTACTTC,CASSPQNTKNIQYF
few,TRBJ1-5,NA,TRBV6-5,TGTGCCAGCAGTTACTCCCCTAGAAATCAGCCCCAGCATTTT,CASSYSPRNQPQHF
once,TRBJ2-3,TRBD1,TRBV5-1,TGCGCCAGCAGCTTGGTGACAGGGGTTTTCACAGATACGCAGTATTTT,CASSLVTGVFTDTQYF
NA,TRBJ2-7,TRBD1,TRBV12-5,TGTGCTAGTGGCTCCCCGACCGGACAGGGAAGCGAGCAGTACTTC,CASGSPTGQGSEQYF
NA,TRBJ2-5,NA,TRBV7-2,TGTGCCAGCAGCTTAGGTTGGCAGCAAGAGACCCAGTACTTC,CASSLGWQQETQYF
NA,TRBJ2-3,NA,TRBV30,TGTGCCTGGAGTGCGGACTCTAAGCGGGCAGATACGCAGTATTTT,CAWSADSKRADTQYF
NA,TRBJ1-2,TRBD1,TRBV6-8,TGTGCCAGCAGCCCCCGGGACAGGGGTTTCTATCAGGACTATGGCTACACCTTC,CASSPRDRGFYQDYGYTF
NA,TRBJ2-2,NA,TRBV9,TGTGCCAGCAGCGTTGACAGTGGAAACGGGGAGCTGTTTTTT,CASSVDSGNGELFF
once,TRBJ1-5,NA,TRBV19,TGTGCCAGTAGCGGAGGGGGGGCTAGGGGAATTAATCAGCCCCAGCATTTT,CASSGGGARGINQPQHF
NA,TRBJ1-3,NA,TRBV5-6,TGTGCCAGCAGCTTGGGGAGTTCTGGAAACACCATATATTTT,CASSLGSSGNTIYF
NA,TRBJ1-3,NA,TRBV19,TGTGCCACGCGGACGGACTACTCTGGAAACACCATATATTTT,CATRTDYSGNTIYF
NA,TRBJ2-1,TRBD1,TRBV5-1,TGCGCCAGCAGCCCGGGGGACAGGTCTCAGTTCTTC,CASSPGDRSQFF